One T cell receptor (beta chain) is described in this entry. In the PCR, 60 Vbeta and 13 Jbeta primers were used. Here immunoSEQ multiplex PCR was the method, and the copy in TCRdb shows in-frame clones only, minus some. The sample holds under 140,000 clones, over 60% seen once. Per the germline V gene, CDR1 is SGHTA and CDR2 is FQGNSA. The CDR3 sequence is 15 residues long. V lost 1 base, J lost 2 bases, and 8 bases lay in between. The data originate from a study of cytomegalovirus exposure and HLA in healthy donors. Sequences were obtained from PBMCs. The genes are TRBV7-2 and TRBJ2-2; D perhaps matches TRBD2 (6 bases). The TCR comes from a man aged 25-40 years in good health and CMV-seropositive. This CDR3 reads CASSLGGANTGELFF. The CDR3 DNA reads TGTGCCAGCAGCTTAGGCGGGGCCAACACCGGGGAGCTGTTTTTT. The whole variable domain, filled in from reference TRBV7-2 and TRBJ2-2, reads GAGVSQSPSNKVTEKGKDVELRCDPISGHTALYWYRQSLGQGLEFLIYFQGNSAPDKSGLPSDRFSAERTGGSVSTLTIQRTQQEDSAVYLCASSLGGANTGELFFGEGSRLTVL.